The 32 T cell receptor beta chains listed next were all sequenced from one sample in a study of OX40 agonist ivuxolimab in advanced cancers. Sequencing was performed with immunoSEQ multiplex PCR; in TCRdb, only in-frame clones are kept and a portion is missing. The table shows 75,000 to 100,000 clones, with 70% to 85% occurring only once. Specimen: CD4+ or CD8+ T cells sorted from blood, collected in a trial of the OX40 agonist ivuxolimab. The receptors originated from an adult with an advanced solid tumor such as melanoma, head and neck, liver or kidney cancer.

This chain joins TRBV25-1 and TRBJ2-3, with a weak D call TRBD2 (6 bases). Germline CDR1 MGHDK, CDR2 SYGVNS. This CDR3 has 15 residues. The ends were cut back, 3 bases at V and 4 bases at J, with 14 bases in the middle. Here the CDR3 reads CASSEEGATADTQYF. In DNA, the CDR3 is TGTGCCAGCAGTGAGGAGGGCGCCACCGCAGATACGCAGTATTTT.

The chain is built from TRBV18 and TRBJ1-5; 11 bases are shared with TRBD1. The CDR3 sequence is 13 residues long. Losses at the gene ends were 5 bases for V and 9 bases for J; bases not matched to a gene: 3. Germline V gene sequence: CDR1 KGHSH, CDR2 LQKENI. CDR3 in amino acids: CASSTGTGGPQHF. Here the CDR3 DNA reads TGTGCCAGCTCAACCGGGACAGGGGGGCCCCAGCATTTT.

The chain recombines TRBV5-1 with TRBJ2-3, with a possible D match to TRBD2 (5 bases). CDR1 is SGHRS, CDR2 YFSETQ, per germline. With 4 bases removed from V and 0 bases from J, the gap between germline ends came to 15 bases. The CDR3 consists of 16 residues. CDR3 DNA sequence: TGCGCCAGCAGCCTTCCGAGCGGCGGTAGCACAGATACGCAGTATTTT. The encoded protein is CASSLPSGGSTDTQYF.

CDR3 amino acids: CASKQGLSSYEQYF. The CDR3 nucleotides read TGTGCCAGCAAACAGGGGCTAAGCTCCTACGAGCAGTACTTC. This chain uses TRBV11-1 with TRBJ2-7; 7 nucleotides match TRBD1. V shed 7 bases and J 0 bases; nucleotides not matched to a gene: 6. This CDR3 is built from 14 residues. The germline V gene has CDR1 SGHAT and CDR2 FQDESV (reference sequence).

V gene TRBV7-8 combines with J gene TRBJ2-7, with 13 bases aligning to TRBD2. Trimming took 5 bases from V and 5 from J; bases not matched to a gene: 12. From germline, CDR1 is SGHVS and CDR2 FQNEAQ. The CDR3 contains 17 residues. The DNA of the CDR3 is TGTGCCAGCAGCCGCGGACTAGCGGGAGCTACCAGGCACGAGCAGTACTTC. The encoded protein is CASSRGLAGATRHEQYF.

CDR3 residues: CASSVFDNEQFF. CDR3 nucleotide sequence: TGTGCCAGCAGTGTCTTCGACAATGAGCAGTTCTTC. V usage is TRBV6-1 and J usage is TRBJ2-1; the D is unclear. The CDR3 extends over 12 amino acids. Germline V CDR1 and CDR2: MNHNS, SASEGT. V was shortened by 4 bases and J by 5 bases, with 6 bases between the two germline ends.

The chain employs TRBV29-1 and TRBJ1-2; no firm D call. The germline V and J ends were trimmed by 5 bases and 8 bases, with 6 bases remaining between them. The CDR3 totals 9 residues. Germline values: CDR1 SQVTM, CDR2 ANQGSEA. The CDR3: CSVTEGYTF. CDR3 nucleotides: TGCAGCGTTACGGAAGGCTACACCTTC. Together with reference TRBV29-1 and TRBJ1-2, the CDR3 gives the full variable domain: SAVISQKPSRDICQRGTSLTIQCQVDSQVTMMFWYRQQPGQSLTLIATANQGSEATYESGFVIDKFPISRPNLTFSTLTVSNMSPEDSSIYLCSVTEGYTFGSGTRLTVV.

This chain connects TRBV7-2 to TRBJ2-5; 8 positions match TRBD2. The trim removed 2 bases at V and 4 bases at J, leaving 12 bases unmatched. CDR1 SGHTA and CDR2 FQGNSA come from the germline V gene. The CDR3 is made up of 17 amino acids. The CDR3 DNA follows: TGTGCCAGCAGCTTAACGATGATCGGGAGGGGAGGAGAGACCCAGTACTTC. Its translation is CASSLTMIGRGGETQYF.

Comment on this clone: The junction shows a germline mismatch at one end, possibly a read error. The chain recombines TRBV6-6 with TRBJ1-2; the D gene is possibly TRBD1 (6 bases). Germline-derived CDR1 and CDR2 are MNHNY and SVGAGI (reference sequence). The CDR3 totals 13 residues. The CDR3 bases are TGTGCCAGCAGTTACTCCAACACAGGGCTCCTAAGCTTC. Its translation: CASSYSNTGLLSF.

The CDR3 coding sequence is TGTGCCAGCAGCTTGCCTAGCGGGAGAGTAAATGAGCAGTTCTTC. It encodes CASSLPSGRVNEQFF. The chain joins TRBV5-8 to TRBJ2-1, with 10 bases matching TRBD2. The J segment lost 7 bases and the V segment lost 1 base, leaving 5 bases of the junction unmatched. This CDR3 is 15 amino acids long. CDR1 is SGHTS and CDR2 is YDEGEE in the germline V gene.

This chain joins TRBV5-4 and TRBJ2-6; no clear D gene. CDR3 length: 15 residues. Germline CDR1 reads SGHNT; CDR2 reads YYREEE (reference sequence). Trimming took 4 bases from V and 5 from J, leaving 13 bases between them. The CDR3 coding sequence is TGTGCCAGCAGCCCTGATGGGTCCCGGGCCAACGTCCTGACTTTC. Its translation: CASSPDGSRANVLTF.

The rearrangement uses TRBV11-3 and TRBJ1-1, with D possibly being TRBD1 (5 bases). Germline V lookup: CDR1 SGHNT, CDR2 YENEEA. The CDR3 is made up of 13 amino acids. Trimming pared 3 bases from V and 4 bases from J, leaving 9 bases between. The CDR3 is CASSLGRGTEAFF. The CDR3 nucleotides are TGTGCCAGCAGCTTGGGGAGGGGCACTGAAGCTTTCTTT.

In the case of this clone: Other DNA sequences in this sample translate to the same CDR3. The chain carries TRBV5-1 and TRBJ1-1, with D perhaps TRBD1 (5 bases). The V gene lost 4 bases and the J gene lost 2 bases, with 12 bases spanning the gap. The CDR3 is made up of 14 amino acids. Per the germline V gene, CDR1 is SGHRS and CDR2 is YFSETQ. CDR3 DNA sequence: TGCGCCAGCAGCCCCGGGACGGGTAACACTGAAGCTTTCTTT. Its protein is CASSPGTGNTEAFF.

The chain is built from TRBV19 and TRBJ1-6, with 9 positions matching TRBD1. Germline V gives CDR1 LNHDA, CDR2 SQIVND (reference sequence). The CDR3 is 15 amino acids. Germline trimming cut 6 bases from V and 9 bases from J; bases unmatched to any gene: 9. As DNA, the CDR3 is TGTGCCAGTAGCTCGGACAGGGGTTCCGTTTCACCCCTCCACTTT. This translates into CASSSDRGSVSPLHF.

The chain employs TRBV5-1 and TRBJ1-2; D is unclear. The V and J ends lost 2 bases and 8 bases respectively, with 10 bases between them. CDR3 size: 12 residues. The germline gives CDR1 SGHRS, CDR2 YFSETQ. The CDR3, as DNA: TGCGCCAGCAGCTTAAGGGAAGGCGGCTACACCTTC. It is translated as CASSLREGGYTF.

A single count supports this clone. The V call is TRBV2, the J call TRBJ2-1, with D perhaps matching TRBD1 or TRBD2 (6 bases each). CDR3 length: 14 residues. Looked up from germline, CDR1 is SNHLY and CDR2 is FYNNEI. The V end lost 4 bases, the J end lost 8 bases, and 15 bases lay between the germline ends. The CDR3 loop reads CASSAGGYMYEQFF. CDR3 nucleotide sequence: TGTGCCAGCAGTGCCGGGGGCTATATGTATGAGCAGTTCTTC. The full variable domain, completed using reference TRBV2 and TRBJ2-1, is EPEVTQTPSHQVTQMGQEVILRCVPISNHLYFYWYRQILGQKVEFLVSFYNNEISEKSEIFDDQFSVERPDGSNFTLKIRSTKLEDSAMYFCASSAGGYMYEQFFGPGTRLTVL.

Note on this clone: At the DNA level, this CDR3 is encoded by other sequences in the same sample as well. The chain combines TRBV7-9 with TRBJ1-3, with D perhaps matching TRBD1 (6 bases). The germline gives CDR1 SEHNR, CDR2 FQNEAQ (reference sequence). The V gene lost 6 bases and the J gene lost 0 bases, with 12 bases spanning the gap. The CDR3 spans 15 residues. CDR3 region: CASRHTGNSGNTIYF. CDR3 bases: TGTGCCAGCAGGCATACAGGGAACTCTGGAAACACCATATATTTT.

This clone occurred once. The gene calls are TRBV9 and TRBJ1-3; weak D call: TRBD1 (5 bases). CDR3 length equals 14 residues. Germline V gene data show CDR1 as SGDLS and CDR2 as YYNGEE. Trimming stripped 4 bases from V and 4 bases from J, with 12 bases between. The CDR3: CASSNPGGGNTIYF. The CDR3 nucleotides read TGTGCCAGCAGCAATCCGGGGGGAGGAAACACCATATATTTT.

The CDR3 sequence is CASSLPGGYVDGNTEAFF. CDR3 bases: TGTGCCAGCAGCTTGCCGGGTGGATACGTGGACGGGAACACTGAAGCTTTCTTT. The V gene is TRBV5-6, the J gene TRBJ1-1; D is uncertain. V was clipped by 1 base and J by 1 base, with 20 bases between them. CDR1 is SGHDT, CDR2 YYEEEE, per germline. The CDR3 consists of 18 residues.

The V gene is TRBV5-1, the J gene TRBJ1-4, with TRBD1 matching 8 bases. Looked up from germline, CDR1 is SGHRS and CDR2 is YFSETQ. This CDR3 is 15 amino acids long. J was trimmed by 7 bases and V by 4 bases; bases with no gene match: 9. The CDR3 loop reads CASSNIDRGSEKLFF. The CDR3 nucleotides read TGCGCCAGCAGCAATATCGACAGGGGTAGTGAAAAACTGTTTTTT.

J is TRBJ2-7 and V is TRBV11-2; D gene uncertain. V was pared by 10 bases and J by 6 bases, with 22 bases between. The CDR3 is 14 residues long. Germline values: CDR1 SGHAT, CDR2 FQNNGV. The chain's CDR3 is CATLPGHTFSEQYF. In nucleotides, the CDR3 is TGTGCCACCCTGCCGGGCCATACGTTTTCCGAGCAGTACTTC.

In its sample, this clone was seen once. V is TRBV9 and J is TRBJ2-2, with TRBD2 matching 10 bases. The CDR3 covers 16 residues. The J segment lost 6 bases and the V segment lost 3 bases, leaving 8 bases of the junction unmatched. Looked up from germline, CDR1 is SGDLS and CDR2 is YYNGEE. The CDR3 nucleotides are TGTGCCAGCAGCGCCTCCGGACTAGCGGTGTCCGGGGAGCTGTTTTTT. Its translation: CASSASGLAVSGELFF. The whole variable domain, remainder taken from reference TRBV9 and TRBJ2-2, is DSGVTQTPKHLITATGQRVTLRCSPRSGDLSVYWYQQSLDQGLQFLIQYYNGEERAKGNILERFSAQQFPDLHSELNLSSLELGDSALYFCASSASGLAVSGELFFGEGSRLTVL.

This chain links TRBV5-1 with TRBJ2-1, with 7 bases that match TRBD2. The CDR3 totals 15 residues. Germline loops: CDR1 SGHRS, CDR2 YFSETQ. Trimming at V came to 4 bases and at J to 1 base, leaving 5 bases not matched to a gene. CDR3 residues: CASSGLAESYNEQFF. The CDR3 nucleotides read TGCGCCAGCAGCGGTCTAGCGGAATCCTACAATGAGCAGTTCTTC. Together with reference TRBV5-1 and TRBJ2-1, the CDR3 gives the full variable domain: KAGVTQTPRYLIKTRGQQVTLSCSPISGHRSVSWYQQTPGQGLQFLFEYFSETQRNKGNFPGRFSGRQFSNSRSEMNVSTLELGDSALYLCASSGLAESYNEQFFGPGTRLTVL.

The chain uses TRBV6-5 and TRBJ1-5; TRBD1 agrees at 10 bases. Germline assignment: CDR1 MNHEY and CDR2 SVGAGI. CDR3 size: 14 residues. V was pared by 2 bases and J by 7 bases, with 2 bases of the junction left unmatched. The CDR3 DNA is TGTGCCAGCAGTTACACGGACAGGGGGCAGCCCCAGCATTTT. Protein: CASSYTDRGQPQHF.

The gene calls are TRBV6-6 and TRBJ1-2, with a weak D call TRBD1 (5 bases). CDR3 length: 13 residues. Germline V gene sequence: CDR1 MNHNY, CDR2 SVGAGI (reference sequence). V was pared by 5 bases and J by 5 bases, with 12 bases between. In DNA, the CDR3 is TGTGCCAGCAGTATGACCTCAGGGTATGGCTACACCTTC. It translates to CASSMTSGYGYTF.

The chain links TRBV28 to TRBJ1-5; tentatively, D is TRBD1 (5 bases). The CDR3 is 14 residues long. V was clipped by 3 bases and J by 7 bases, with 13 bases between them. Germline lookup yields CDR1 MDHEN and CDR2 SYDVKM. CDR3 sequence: CASSLVEGRQPQHF. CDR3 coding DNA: TGTGCCAGCAGTTTGGTTGAGGGGAGGCAGCCCCAGCATTTT.

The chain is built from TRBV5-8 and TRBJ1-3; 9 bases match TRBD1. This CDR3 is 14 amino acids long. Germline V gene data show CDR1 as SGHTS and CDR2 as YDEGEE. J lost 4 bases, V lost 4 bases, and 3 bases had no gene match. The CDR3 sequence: CASSKDRGGNTIYF. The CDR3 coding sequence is TGTGCCAGCAGCAAGGACAGGGGCGGAAACACCATATATTTT.

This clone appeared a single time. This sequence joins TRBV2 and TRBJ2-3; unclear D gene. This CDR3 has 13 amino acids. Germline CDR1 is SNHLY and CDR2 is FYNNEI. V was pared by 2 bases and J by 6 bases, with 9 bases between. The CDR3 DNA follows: TGTGCCAGCAGTGAAATGAGGCGGGATACGCAGTATTTT. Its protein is CASSEMRRDTQYF.

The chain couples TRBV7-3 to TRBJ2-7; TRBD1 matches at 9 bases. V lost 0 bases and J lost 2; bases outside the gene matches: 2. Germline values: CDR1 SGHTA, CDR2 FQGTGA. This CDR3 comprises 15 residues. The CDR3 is CASSLTGQGPYEQYF. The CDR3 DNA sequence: TGTGCCAGCAGCTTAACGGGACAGGGACCCTACGAGCAGTACTTC.

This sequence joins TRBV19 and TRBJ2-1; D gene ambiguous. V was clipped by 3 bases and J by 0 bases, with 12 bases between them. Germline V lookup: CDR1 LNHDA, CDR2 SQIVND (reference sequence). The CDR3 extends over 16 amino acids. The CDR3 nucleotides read TGTGCCAGTAGTATCTTGGATTTCAGCTCCTACAATGAGCAGTTCTTC. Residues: CASSILDFSSYNEQFF.

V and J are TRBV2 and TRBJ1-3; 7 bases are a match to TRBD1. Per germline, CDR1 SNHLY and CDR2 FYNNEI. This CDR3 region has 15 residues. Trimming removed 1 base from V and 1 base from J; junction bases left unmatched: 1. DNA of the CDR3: TGTGCCAGCAGTGAAGGACAGGGTTCTGGAAACACCATATATTTT. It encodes CASSEGQGSGNTIYF. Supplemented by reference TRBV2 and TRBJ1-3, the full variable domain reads EPEVTQTPSHQVTQMGQEVILRCVPISNHLYFYWYRQILGQKVEFLVSFYNNEISEKSEIFDDQFSVERPDGSNFTLKIRSTKLEDSAMYFCASSEGQGSGNTIYFGEGSWLTVV.

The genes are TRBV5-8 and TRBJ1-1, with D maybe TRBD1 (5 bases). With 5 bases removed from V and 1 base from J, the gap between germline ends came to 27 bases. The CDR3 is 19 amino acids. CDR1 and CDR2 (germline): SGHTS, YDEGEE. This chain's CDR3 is CASSKSPRSQATPNTEAFF. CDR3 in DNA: TGTGCCAGCAGTAAATCCCCCCGGTCACAGGCCACACCGAACACTGAAGCTTTCTTT.